The 9 T cell receptor beta chains in this list originate from one sample, sequenced in a study of molecular identifiers for immune sequencing clone quantification. TCRdb re-called the PCR reads with MiXCR, one entry per CDR3 protein. The sample shows 50,000 to 65,000 distinct CDR3 sequences, almost 25% of them seen only once. Specimen: naive CD8+ T cells from blood, with Jurkat cell RNA spiked in. Described subset: FACS-sorted CD8+CD4-CCR7+CD45RA+ naive T cells. Receptor source: a human donor in good health. Some libraries in this study had Jurkat cell RNA spiked in.

This clonotype was counted many times. The genes are TRBV11-2 and TRBJ2-1; either TRBD1 or TRBD2 may fit D (5 bases each). V was clipped by 1 base and J by 7 bases, with 11 bases between them. Germline assignment: CDR1 SGHAT and CDR2 FQNNGV. There are 14 residues in the CDR3. This CDR3 reads CASSLGGGINEQFF. For the CDR3, the DNA is TGTGCCAGCAGCTTAGGTGGGGGTATAAATGAGCAGTTCTTC.

V gene TRBV27 combines with J gene TRBJ1-1; no clear D gene. Trimming removed 4 bases from V and 0 bases from J, with 12 bases in between. Per the germline V gene, CDR1 is MNHEY and CDR2 is SMNVEV (reference sequence). The CDR3 sequence is 15 residues long. CDR3 bases: TGTGCCAGCAGTTCGCCCGTAGCGATGAACACTGAAGCTTTCTTT. Amino acid sequence: CASSSPVAMNTEAFF.

In this sample, this clonotype turned up a few times. V usage is TRBV7-2 and J usage is TRBJ2-3; D not resolved. Germline V gene lookup returns CDR1 SGHTA and CDR2 FQGNSA. This CDR3 has 15 residues. Trimming removed 5 bases from V and 1 base from J, with 13 bases in between. The CDR3 DNA reads TGTGCCAGCAGCAATCTGGCACCGGGCACAGATACGCAGTATTTT. As protein: CASSNLAPGTDTQYF.

This clonotype has a count of ten or more. The J gene is TRBJ2-2, the V gene TRBV7-2; D may be TRBD1 (5 bases). The CDR3 totals 13 residues. Trimming cost V 10 bases and J 0 bases, with 9 bases left between them. Germline V gene data show CDR1 as SGHTA and CDR2 as FQGNSA. The CDR3 is CANRRANTGELFF. In DNA, the CDR3 is TGTGCCAACCGCAGGGCGAACACCGGGGAGCTGTTTTTT.

A word on this clonotype: A much more abundant neighbour one base away suggests this may be a read error. This rearrangement joins TRBV30 to TRBJ1-5, with 7 bases aligning to TRBD1. The CDR3 has 13 amino acids. Germline V gene sequence: CDR1 GTSNPN, CDR2 SVGIG (reference sequence). Unmatched junction bases numbered 7, after V lost 6 bases and J lost 5 bases. This CDR3 reads CACTAGGDQPQHF. CDR3 DNA: TGTGCCTGTACCGCAGGGGGGGATCAGCCCCAGCATTTT.

Note on this clonotype: A read error is possible here, since a much larger clone lies one base away. The chain recombines TRBV11-2 with TRBJ2-3, with D tentatively TRBD1 or TRBD2 (5 bases each). The ends were cut back, 5 bases at V and 4 bases at J, with 13 bases in the middle. The length of the CDR3 is 14 residues. Germline V CDR1 and CDR2: SGHAT, FQNNGV. This chain's CDR3 is CASSVPGQPDTQYF. The CDR3 nucleotides are TGTGCCAGCAGCGTCCCGGGGCAGCCAGATACGCAGTATTTT.

A word on this clonotype: Germline and junction disagree at one end, which may indicate a read error. The J gene is TRBJ2-5, the V gene TRBV12-3 or TRBV12-4, with D maybe TRBD1 (5 bases). The CDR3 extends over 12 amino acids. The chain's CDR3 is CASIGAGETEYF. CDR3 in DNA: TGTGCCAGCATTGGGGCCGGAGAGACCGAGTACTTC.

As concerns this clonotype: This could be a read error, since a much larger clone is one nucleotide away. The conserved phenylalanine or tryptophan is not found at the CDR3 terminus, so this likely reflects a read error. The chain is built from TRBV29-1 and TRBJ2-2; D not resolved. V shed 2 bases and J shed 0 bases, with 10 bases lying between them. This CDR3 contains 15 residues. Germline V gene sequence: CDR1 SQVTM, CDR2 ANQGSEA. This chain's CDR3 is CSVESGNANTGELFL. The CDR3 coding sequence is TGCAGCGTTGAATCAGGAAACGCGAACACCGGGGAGCTGTTTTTG.

In this sample, this clonotype turned up a few times. A read error may explain this, as a much larger clone is one base away. The conserved phenylalanine or tryptophan normally closing the CDR3 is absent here, so this likely arose from a read error. The V gene is TRBV5-1, the J gene TRBJ2-3, with 9 bases that match TRBD2. With 6 bases clipped from V and 2 bases from J, the junction kept 10 bases outside the gene matches. In germline, CDR1 is SGHRS, CDR2 YFSETQ. The CDR3 has 16 residues. CDR3 nucleotide sequence: TGCGCCAGCACCTTTTTTAGCGGGGGAATCACAGATACGCAGTATCTT. Protein: CASTFFSGGITDTQYL.